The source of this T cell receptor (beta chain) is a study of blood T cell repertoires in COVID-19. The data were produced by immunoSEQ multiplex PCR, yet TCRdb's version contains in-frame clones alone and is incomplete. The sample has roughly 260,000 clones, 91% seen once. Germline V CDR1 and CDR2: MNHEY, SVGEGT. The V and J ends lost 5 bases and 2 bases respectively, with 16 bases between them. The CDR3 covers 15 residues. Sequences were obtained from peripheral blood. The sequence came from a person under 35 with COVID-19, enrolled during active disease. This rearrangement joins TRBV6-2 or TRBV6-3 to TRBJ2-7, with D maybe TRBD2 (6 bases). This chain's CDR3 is CASSGSGTHTYEQYF. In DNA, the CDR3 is TGTGCCAGCAGTGGATCCGGGACTCATACCTACGAGCAGTACTTC.